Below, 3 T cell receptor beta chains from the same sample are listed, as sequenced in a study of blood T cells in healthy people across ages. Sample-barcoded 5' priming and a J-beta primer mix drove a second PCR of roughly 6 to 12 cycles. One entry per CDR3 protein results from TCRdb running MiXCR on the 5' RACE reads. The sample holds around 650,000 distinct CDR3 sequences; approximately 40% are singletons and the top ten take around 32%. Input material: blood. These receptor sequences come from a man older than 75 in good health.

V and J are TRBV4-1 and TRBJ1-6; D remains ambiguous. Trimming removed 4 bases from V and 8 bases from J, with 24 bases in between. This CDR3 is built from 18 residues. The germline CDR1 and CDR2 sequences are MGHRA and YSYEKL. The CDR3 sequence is CASSRQTPETLRDSPLHF. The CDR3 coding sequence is TGCGCCAGCAGCCGTCAAACGCCTGAGACTCTGAGGGATTCACCCCTCCACTTT.

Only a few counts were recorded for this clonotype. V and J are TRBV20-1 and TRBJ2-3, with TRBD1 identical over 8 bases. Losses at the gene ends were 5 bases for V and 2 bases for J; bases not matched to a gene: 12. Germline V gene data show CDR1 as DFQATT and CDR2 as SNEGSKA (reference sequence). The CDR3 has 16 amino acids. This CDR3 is CSAHPSGQGITDTQYF. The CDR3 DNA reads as TGCAGTGCTCACCCCAGCGGACAGGGCATCACAGATACGCAGTATTTT.

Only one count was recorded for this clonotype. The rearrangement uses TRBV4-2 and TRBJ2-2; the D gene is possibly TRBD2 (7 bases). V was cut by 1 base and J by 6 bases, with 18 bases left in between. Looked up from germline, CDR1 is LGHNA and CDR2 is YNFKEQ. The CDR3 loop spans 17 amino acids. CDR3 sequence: CASSQVGRGGRAGELFF. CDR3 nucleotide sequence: TGTGCCAGCAGCCAAGTAGGACGAGGGGGGAGGGCCGGGGAGCTGTTTTTT.